This passage covers 3 T cell receptor beta chains from one sample sequenced in a study of T cells in localized non-small cell lung cancer. The assay was immunoSEQ multiplex PCR, and TCRdb's table has in-frame clones only and misses some. The data hold around 69,000 clones, with 75% to 90% observed a single time. Sequencing was performed on peripheral blood, taken before any cancer treatment. Receptors were obtained from a woman between 40 and 69 years old with stage I lung adenocarcinoma.

This sequence joins TRBV28 and TRBJ1-3, with D unresolved. Trimming stripped 7 bases from V and 4 bases from J, with 8 bases between. The CDR3 length is 12 residues. CDR1 and CDR2 (germline): MDHEN, SYDVKM. The CDR3, as DNA: TGTGCCAGCACCGCCGAAGGAAACACCATATATTTT. Its protein product is CASTAEGNTIYF.

This clone was recorded once. This CDR3 reads CASNDRAADTQYF. CDR3 DNA sequence: TGTGCCAGTAATGACAGGGCCGCGGATACGCAGTATTTT. The rearrangement links TRBV19 to TRBJ2-3; 7 bases are a match to TRBD1. The CDR3 runs 13 residues. The V gene end was trimmed by 7 bases and the J gene end by 6 bases; junction bases not matched to a gene: 7. Germline CDR1 reads LNHDA; CDR2 reads SQIVND (reference sequence).

V usage is TRBV11-2 and J usage is TRBJ1-1, with D possibly being TRBD1 (5 bases). The V gene lost 4 bases and the J gene lost 4 bases, with 19 bases spanning the gap. The CDR3 has 16 residues. CDR1 is SGHAT and CDR2 is FQNNGV in the germline V gene. In DNA, the CDR3 is TGTGCCAGCAGCTCACACGCCACAGGTGTGAGCACTGAAGCTTTCTTT. Protein: CASSSHATGVSTEAFF.